This T cell receptor (beta chain) appears in the sequencing data of a study of blood T cell repertoires in COVID-19. Study as a whole: The study drew acute and convalescent COVID-19 samples from the United States, Italy and Spain. In each case, the material was cDNA or gDNA derived from T cells, B-cell-depleted T cells, or PBMCs.

In the authors' methods: Counts of nucleated cells, estimated from reference gene primer amplification, were obtained. Here immunoSEQ multiplex PCR was the method, and the copy in TCRdb shows in-frame clones only, minus some. From that table come the V and J calls and clone size; the DNA was used to work out D and trimming. The sample contains 200,000 to 300,000 clones, around nine tenths of which appear only once. The sequence was obtained from a man aged 40-49 years who had recovered from COVID-19. The source material was peripheral blood.

CDR3 loop: CASRAGLAGEWAYNEQFF. In DNA form, the CDR3 reads TGCGCCAGCAGAGCGGGACTAGCGGGGGAATGGGCCTACAATGAGCAGTTCTTC. V usage is TRBV5-1 and J usage is TRBJ2-1, with 14 bases fitting TRBD2. The CDR3 sequence is 18 residues long. From germline, CDR1 is SGHRS and CDR2 YFSETQ. V was pared by 5 bases and J by 2 bases, with 9 bases of the junction left unmatched.